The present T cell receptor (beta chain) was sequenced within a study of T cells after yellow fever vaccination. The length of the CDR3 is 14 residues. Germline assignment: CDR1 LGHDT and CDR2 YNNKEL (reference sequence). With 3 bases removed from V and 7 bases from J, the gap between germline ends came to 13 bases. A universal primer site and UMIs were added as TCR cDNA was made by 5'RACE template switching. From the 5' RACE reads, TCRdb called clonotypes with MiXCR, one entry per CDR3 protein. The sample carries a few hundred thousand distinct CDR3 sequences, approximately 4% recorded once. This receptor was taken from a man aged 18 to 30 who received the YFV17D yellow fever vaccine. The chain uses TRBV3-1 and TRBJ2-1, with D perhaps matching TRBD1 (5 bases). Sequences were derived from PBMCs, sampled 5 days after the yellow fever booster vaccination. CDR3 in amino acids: CASSQDTRRNEQFF. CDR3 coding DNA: TGTGCCAGCAGCCAGGACACCCGTAGGAATGAGCAGTTCTTC.